A selection of T cell receptor beta chains follows, all from one sample in a study of T-cell memory formation after mild COVID-19. TCRdb passed the 5' RACE reads through MiXCR, listing each CDR3 protein once. The profile shows roughly 200,000 distinct CDR3 sequences, more than 15% of them singletons. Sequenced input: PBMCs or a T cell subset sorted from them (not recorded which). Receptor source: an adult woman who had mild COVID-19 (a few samples of this study predate the infection). Cell type and time point are not known. Both conserved end residues are part of each CDR3. D genes are given only for firm matches. The size of a clone is reported for some rows only, either as once, few or many, or as a class for expanded clones.

v_gene,d_gene,abundance,j_gene,CDR3aa,CDR3nt
TRBV19,TRBD1,-,TRBJ2-5,CASSIGQGVASQETQYF,TGTGCCAGTAGTATCGGACAGGGGGTTGCAAGCCAAGAGACCCAGTACTTC
TRBV12-3/TRBV12-4,-,few,TRBJ1-1,CASIPRGQNTEAFF,TGTGCCAGCATTCCGAGGGGCCAAAACACTGAAGCTTTCTTT
TRBV5-1,-,few,TRBJ2-1,CASSTTPNVVNEQFF,TGCGCCAGCAGCACCACCCCGAACGTCGTAAATGAGCAGTTCTTC
TRBV9,-,-,TRBJ2-7,CASSVVEGREQYF,TGTGCCAGCAGCGTAGTAGAGGGTCGGGAGCAGTACTTC
TRBV12-3/TRBV12-4,-,few,TRBJ2-2,CASRQGEAGELFF,TGTGCCAGCAGACAGGGCGAGGCCGGGGAGCTGTTTTTT
TRBV12-3/TRBV12-4,-,-,TRBJ2-7,CASMPRSSGNEQYF,TGTGCCAGCATGCCACGGAGTTCGGGAAACGAGCAGTACTTC
TRBV6-1,TRBD2,few,TRBJ2-5,CASSEEISGVPAPQYF,TGTGCCAGCAGTGAAGAAATTAGCGGGGTACCCGCCCCCCAGTACTTC
TRBV6-6,-,many,TRBJ2-5,CASSYSRQGKTQYF,TGTGCCAGCAGTTACTCGCGACAAGGGAAGACCCAGTACTTC
TRBV7-8,-,many,TRBJ2-7,CASSSSRVEHEQYF,TGTGCCAGCAGCTCGAGTCGTGTGGAACACGAGCAGTACTTC
TRBV7-9,TRBD2,many,TRBJ2-3,CASSSRAGGGGDTQYF,TGTGCCAGCAGCTCCAGAGCGGGAGGGGGAGGAGATACGCAGTATTTT
TRBV7-8,TRBD2,-,TRBJ2-1,CASSRFTWGGNNEQFF,TGTGCCAGCAGCCGTTTCACGTGGGGGGGAAACAATGAGCAGTTCTTC
TRBV6-5,TRBD1,-,TRBJ2-7,CASSYQLTGTGDSYEQYF,TGTGCCAGCAGTTACCAACTAACCGGGACAGGGGACTCCTACGAGCAGTACTTC
TRBV27,-,few,TRBJ2-1,CASSPGRESNEQFF,TGTGCCAGCAGTCCCGGACGGGAAAGCAATGAGCAGTTCTTC
TRBV5-1,-,few,TRBJ2-5,CASSLRSTGGETQYF,TGCGCCAGCAGTTTACGGAGTACCGGAGGGGAGACCCAGTACTTC
TRBV6-2/TRBV6-3,-,-,TRBJ2-1,CASSYSSTYNEQFF,TGTGCCAGCAGTTACTCGAGCACCTACAATGAGCAGTTCTTC
TRBV29-1,-,few,TRBJ1-1,CSVAWGGIGAAEAFF,TGCAGCGTGGCTTGGGGGGGCATCGGGGCCGCTGAAGCTTTCTTT
TRBV12-3/TRBV12-4,-,-,TRBJ1-2,CASTEGDANYGYTF,TGTGCCAGCACCGAGGGAGACGCTAACTATGGCTACACCTTC
TRBV29-1,TRBD2,-,TRBJ2-2,CSARAGGTTGELFF,TGCAGCGCCCGCGCGGGGGGGACCACCGGGGAGCTGTTTTTT
TRBV29-1,-,-,TRBJ2-7,CSGGTAEGEYF,TGCAGCGGCGGGACAGCGGAAGGGGAGTACTTC
TRBV6-2/TRBV6-3,-,many,TRBJ2-3,CASSSALMNTQYF,TGTGCCAGCAGTTCGGCACTTATGAATACGCAGTATTTT
TRBV29-1,-,few,TRBJ2-7,CSVPGRTTSYEQYF,TGCAGCGTGCCGGGACGCACGACTTCCTACGAGCAGTACTTC
TRBV10-3,TRBD1,few,TRBJ2-7,CAISEPRDRAEQYF,TGTGCCATCAGTGAGCCCCGGGACAGGGCAGAGCAGTACTTC
TRBV12-3/TRBV12-4,TRBD1,many,TRBJ2-3,CASGQGTPDTQYF,TGTGCCAGTGGACAGGGTACCCCAGATACGCAGTATTTT
TRBV15,-,-,TRBJ2-1,CATSRGGLGANEQFF,TGTGCCACCAGCAGAGGGGGGTTGGGGGCGAATGAGCAGTTCTTC
TRBV20-1,TRBD2,few,TRBJ2-3,CSATGTKSRGDTQYF,TGCAGTGCAACCGGGACTAAAAGTAGGGGAGATACGCAGTATTTT
TRBV20-1,TRBD1,few,TRBJ1-1,CSARVMGQGLMNTEAFF,TGCAGTGCTAGAGTCATGGGACAGGGTCTCATGAACACTGAAGCTTTCTTT
TRBV19,TRBD1,-,TRBJ2-5,CASSFRQGGDQTQYF,TGTGCCAGTAGTTTCCGACAGGGTGGGGATCAGACCCAGTACTTC
TRBV9,-,few,TRBJ2-2,CASSDHTGELFF,TGTGCCAGCAGTGACCACACCGGGGAGCTGTTTTTT
TRBV6-2/TRBV6-3,TRBD1,many,TRBJ2-7,CASSPQGGTYEQYF,TGTGCCAGCAGCCCACAGGGGGGTACGTACGAGCAGTACTTC
TRBV12-3/TRBV12-4,-,few,TRBJ1-6,CASSLPTGYLHF,TGTGCCAGCAGTTTACCGACAGGATACCTCCACTTT
TRBV11-2,TRBD1,many,TRBJ2-3,CASSLGQGSTDTQYF,TGTGCCAGCAGCTTAGGACAGGGTAGCACAGATACGCAGTATTTT
TRBV5-4,-,-,TRBJ1-1,CASSLPGRQAEAFF,TGTGCCAGCAGCTTGCCGGGTCGACAGGCTGAAGCTTTCTTT
TRBV24-1,TRBD2,few,TRBJ2-1,CATSRSGGGYEQFF,TGTGCCACCAGTAGAAGCGGGGGAGGGTATGAGCAGTTCTTC
TRBV20-1,TRBD1,many,TRBJ1-2,CSASAGTAHGYTF,TGCAGTGCTAGCGCTGGGACAGCCCATGGCTACACCTTC
TRBV5-1,TRBD2,few,TRBJ2-1,CASSLGGARGLAGGYEQFF,TGCGCCAGCAGCTTGGGGGGGGCGCGAGGACTAGCGGGAGGATATGAGCAGTTCTTC
TRBV11-2,-,few,TRBJ1-1,CASSLDRTGPAEAFF,TGTGCCAGCAGCTTAGATCGCACAGGCCCGGCTGAAGCTTTCTTT
TRBV7-9,-,-,TRBJ1-5,CASSFGINQPQHF,TGTGCCAGCAGCTTTGGTATAAATCAGCCCCAGCATTTT
TRBV5-8,-,few,TRBJ2-1,CASSVYRASYNEQFF,TGTGCCAGCAGCGTGTACAGGGCCTCCTACAATGAGCAGTTCTTC
TRBV7-8,-,many,TRBJ1-1,CASSFGGRGEAFF,TGTGCCAGCAGCTTTGGGGGCCGGGGTGAAGCTTTCTTT
TRBV20-1,-,-,TRBJ2-1,CSARDRAVPPSYNEQFF,TGCAGTGCTAGAGATAGGGCCGTCCCTCCCTCCTACAATGAGCAGTTCTTC
TRBV13,TRBD1,-,TRBJ2-7,CASSSSGQGTREQYF,TGTGCCAGCAGCTCCTCGGGACAGGGGACGAGGGAGCAGTACTTC
TRBV9,-,many,TRBJ2-1,CASSVGPAAFEQFF,TGTGCCAGCAGCGTAGGGCCAGCAGCCTTTGAGCAGTTCTTC
TRBV9,TRBD2,many,TRBJ2-1,CASSVTSGGEQFF,TGTGCCAGCAGCGTAACGTCCGGGGGGGAGCAGTTCTTC
TRBV27,-,-,TRBJ1-6,CASSLEGFLRNSPLHF,TGTGCCAGCAGTTTGGAGGGTTTTTTGCGCAATTCACCCCTCCACTTT
TRBV3-1,-,few,TRBJ2-7,CASSQFGWQYF,TGTGCCAGCAGCCAGTTTGGATGGCAGTACTTC
TRBV12-3/TRBV12-4,TRBD1,-,TRBJ1-5,CASSRAGTGDQPQHF,TGTGCCAGCAGTCGGGCCGGGACAGGGGATCAGCCCCAGCATTTT
TRBV12-3/TRBV12-4,TRBD1,few,TRBJ2-4,CASSSVPGQGQRAKNIQYF,TGTGCCAGCAGTTCCGTCCCGGGACAGGGTCAACGGGCCAAAAACATTCAGTACTTC
TRBV5-1,-,many,TRBJ2-7,CASSSEGGAYEQYF,TGCGCCAGCAGCTCCGAAGGCGGGGCCTACGAGCAGTACTTC
TRBV7-2,-,-,TRBJ2-5,CASSLVGAAVETQYF,TGTGCCAGCAGCTTAGTGGGGGCGGCGGTCGAGACCCAGTACTTC
TRBV4-2,TRBD2,few,TRBJ2-7,CASSQVKASGSYEQYF,TGTGCCAGCAGCCAAGTTAAGGCTAGCGGGAGCTACGAGCAGTACTTC
TRBV4-1,TRBD1,-,TRBJ2-7,CASSQSWGTGGYPSWNEQYF,TGCGCCAGCAGCCAGAGTTGGGGGACAGGGGGCTACCCTTCTTGGAACGAGCAGTACTTC
TRBV18,-,-,TRBJ1-2,CASSPRSQGAYGYTF,TGTGCCAGCTCACCACGGAGTCAGGGAGCCTATGGCTACACCTTC
TRBV7-2,TRBD2,-,TRBJ2-1,CASSLITSGMLQFF,TGTGCCAGCAGCTTAATTACTAGCGGGATGTTACAGTTCTTC
TRBV5-1,-,-,TRBJ2-1,CASSADRNEQFF,TGCGCCAGCAGCGCCGACAGAAATGAGCAGTTCTTC
TRBV5-1,-,-,TRBJ1-2,CASSSTERDGYTF,TGCGCCAGCAGCTCCACTGAGCGGGATGGCTACACCTTC
TRBV15,TRBD1,-,TRBJ2-5,CATSRDGTGKVETQYF,TGTGCCACCAGCAGAGATGGGACAGGGAAGGTGGAGACCCAGTACTTC
TRBV20-1,TRBD2,-,TRBJ2-1,CSAVPSGSFYNEQFF,TGCAGTGCTGTCCCTAGCGGGAGTTTCTACAATGAGCAGTTCTTC
TRBV2,-,-,TRBJ1-5,CASSADGHSNQPQHF,TGTGCCAGCAGTGCGGACGGACATAGCAATCAGCCCCAGCATTTT